The entry that follows covers one TCR beta chain sequence. Per the original methods: The assay estimated nucleated cells by amplifying reference gene primers. The repertoire was sequenced with immunoSEQ multiplex PCR; TCRdb's copy has only in-frame clones and lacks some. D and trimming were read from the DNA, whereas the V and J calls and clone size are those reported in that table. This table has about 71,000 clones, 85% to 90% appearing once. This sample is drawn from a study of blood T cell repertoires in COVID-19. Study details: Sites across the United States, Italy and Spain contributed samples from acute and convalescent COVID-19. T cells, B-cell-depleted T cells, or PBMCs provided the cDNA or gDNA that served as material.

The length of the CDR3 is 13 residues. The germline gives CDR1 PRHDT, CDR2 FYEKMQ (reference sequence). The germline V and J ends were trimmed by 5 bases and 7 bases, with 15 bases remaining between them. The TCR sequence derives from a man aged 50 to 60 with active COVID-19. Material: peripheral blood. V gene TRBV13 combines with J gene TRBJ2-7; perhaps TRBD1 as D (6 bases). CDR3 sequence: CASSRDRQEEQYV. As DNA, the CDR3 is TGTGCCAGCAGCAGGGACCGACAGGAAGAGCAGTACGTC.